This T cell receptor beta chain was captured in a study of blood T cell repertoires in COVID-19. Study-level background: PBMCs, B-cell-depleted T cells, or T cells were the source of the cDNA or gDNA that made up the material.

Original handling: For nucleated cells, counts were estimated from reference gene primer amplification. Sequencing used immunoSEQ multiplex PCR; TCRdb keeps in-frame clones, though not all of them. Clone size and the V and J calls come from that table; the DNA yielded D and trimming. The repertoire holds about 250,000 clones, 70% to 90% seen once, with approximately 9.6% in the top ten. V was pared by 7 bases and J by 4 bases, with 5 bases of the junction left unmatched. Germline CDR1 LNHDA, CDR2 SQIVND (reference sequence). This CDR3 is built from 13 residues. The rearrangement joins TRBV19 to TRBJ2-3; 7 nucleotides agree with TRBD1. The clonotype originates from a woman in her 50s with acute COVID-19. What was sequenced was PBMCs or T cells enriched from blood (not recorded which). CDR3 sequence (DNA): TGTGCCAGTACCCCTACAGGGGCAGATACGCAGTATTTT. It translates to CASTPTGADTQYF.